The clone carrying this T cell receptor beta chain showed up just once. This sample stems from a study of blood T cell repertoires in COVID-19. As for the study in general: There were acute and convalescent COVID-19 samples, and they came from the United States, Italy and Spain. In each case, the material was cDNA or gDNA derived from T cells, B-cell-depleted T cells, or PBMCs.

In the authors' workflow: By means of reference gene primer amplification, nucleated cell counts were estimated. The method was immunoSEQ multiplex PCR; TCRdb's version includes in-frame clones alone and lacks a portion of them. The V and J calls and the clone size are those of that table, but D and trimming were determined from the DNA. The sample gives tens of thousands of clones, 90% to 95% of which show up once; more than 3% is in the top ten. Germline CDR1 and CDR2: LGHDT and YNNKEL (reference sequence). Trimming removed 0 bases from V and 8 bases from J, with 8 bases in between. The CDR3 loop spans 13 amino acids.

This sequence was found in a human donor in a cohort sampled during active COVID-19. Sequencing was carried out using peripheral blood. The chain employs TRBV3-1 (or the pseudogene TRBV3-2) and TRBJ1-3; tentatively, D is TRBD1 (6 bases). CDR3: CASSQDKGDTIYF. CDR3 bases: TGTGCCAGCAGCCAAGATAAGGGGGACACCATATATTTT.